This T cell receptor beta chain derives from a study of shared clonotypes between healthy human individuals. On the study more broadly: Per donor, CD8 memory used one plate, CD8 naive used two, CD4 memory used three and CD4 naive used three.

An assay was performed, and its level was deep. TCRdb's table, derived via immunoSEQ multiplex PCR, lists solely in-frame clones and lacks some. The sample contains 2 million to 3 million clones, 93% of which appear only once. As concerns this clone: Antigen unknown.

The length of the CDR3 is 15 residues. Germline values: CDR1 MNHEY, CDR2 SMNVEV (reference sequence). V was pared by 2 bases and J by 4 bases, with 14 bases between. The investigators split CD4+ cells into a CD45RA+ naive subset and a CD45RA-negative memory subset. Study-wide points: As a rule, naive subsets had a larger estimated richness than memory subsets.

The rearrangement joins TRBV27 to TRBJ2-5; D possibly corresponds to TRBD1 (5 bases). The source is a man between 18 and 35 years old in good health. Some clones in this sample may be carry-over from other donors' samples. The sample consisted of naive CD4+ T cells from PBMCs. Stated subset: CD45RA+ positively selected. CDR3 bases: TGTGCCAGCAGTTTAACGGCACGAAGGGGAGAGACCCAGTACTTC. Its translation: CASSLTARRGETQYF.